This record covers a single T cell receptor (beta chain). This sample stems from a study of monozygotic twins with inflammatory bowel disease. TCRdb processed the 5' RACE reads again and assigns one entry to each CDR3 protein, with no DNA. The sample data list 300,000 to 450,000 distinct CDR3 sequences. From germline, CDR1 is LNHNV and CDR2 YYDKDF (reference sequence). There are 17 residues in the CDR3. The TCR comes from a human donor with ulcerative colitis or Crohn's disease, or a healthy co-twin of an affected twin (not recorded which). Sequenced: blood. The genes are TRBV15 and TRBJ1-2. The CDR3 protein is CATSREVASGELYGYTF.